This T cell receptor (beta chain) was observed in a study of blood T cell repertoires in COVID-19. The overall study: COVID-19 samples collected from the United States, Italy and Spain covered acute and convalescent phases.

The CDR3 contains 14 residues. V lost 3 bases to trimming and J lost 6 bases, with 12 bases between them. Germline CDR1 LNHDA, CDR2 SQIVND (reference sequence). As handled by the study authors: Nucleated cell counts were estimated from reference gene primer amplification. Profiling relied on immunoSEQ multiplex PCR, and the TCRdb table lists in-frame clones only, not all of them. Clone size and the V and J calls come from that table; the DNA yielded D and trimming. The table lists fewer than 250,000 clones, under 90% of them singletons. The clonotype comes from a man aged 50 to 59 with acute or convalescent COVID-19. J is TRBJ2-4 and V is TRBV19, with D tentatively TRBD1 (5 bases). The sequencing input was peripheral blood. CDR3 region: CASSISRVRNIQYF. CDR3 sequence (DNA): TGTGCCAGTAGTATTTCCAGGGTCCGAAACATTCAGTACTTC.